This T cell receptor (beta chain) was retrieved from a study of T cells in Graves' hyperthyroidism and ophthalmopathy. Researchers took RNA transcripts and amplified the TCR beta CDR3 regions from them. The TCR CDR3 was amplified in a first-round RT-PCR using the HTBI primer set. Via MiXCR, TCRdb re-called the multiplex PCR reads, giving one row per CDR3 protein. This table has 600,000 or so distinct CDR3 sequences, roughly 14% appearing once. Germline assignment: CDR1 SGHAT and CDR2 FQNNGV. The CDR3 runs to 16 residues. The junction had 12 bases not matched to a gene; V was cut back by 5 bases and J by 4 bases.

The receptor was derived from a woman between 50 and 59 years old with Graves' ophthalmopathy. J is TRBJ1-1 and V is TRBV11-2; TRBD1 matches at 8 bases. Sequenced sample: blood. Here the CDR3 reads CASSQESGTGSTEAFF. CDR3 nucleotides: TGTGCCAGCAGCCAAGAGAGCGGGACAGGAAGCACTGAAGCTTTCTTT.